Listed here is a single T cell receptor beta chain. The antigen is not known. This entry belongs to a study of blood T cells in healthy people across ages. Overall study findings and caveats: There were more naive CD4+ cells and higher diversity in long-lived donors than in aged donors. Without sorted subsets, naive and antigen-experienced compartments could not be conclusively compared.

Germline CDR1 reads SGHTA; CDR2 reads FQGNSA. V lost 2 bases to trimming and J lost 0 bases, with 11 bases between them. CDR3 size: 15 residues. The use of a sample-barcoded 5' primer and a J-beta primer mix characterized a second PCR of about 6 to 12 cycles. TCRdb used MiXCR to reprocess the 5' RACE reads, holding one entry per CDR3 protein. This sample yields hundreds of thousands of distinct CDR3 sequences, of which roughly 25% are seen a single time; roughly a tenth belongs to the top ten. This sample was shared with a second study, whose subject was T cells of mothers and their children. Per that paper: There were over 8 million TCR beta CDR3 reads from each mother and approximately 3 million from each child. When mothers and children were related, their normalized repertoire overlap, which was always slightly higher, did not differ significantly from that of unrelated pairs.

The rearrangement uses TRBV7-2 and TRBJ2-7; D gene ambiguous. Sequenced material: blood. The origin of this receptor is a boy aged 5 to 17 in good health. CDR3 in DNA: TGTGCCAGCAGCTTACGGGCCGAGTTCTCCTACGAGCAGTACTTC. Encoded protein: CASSLRAEFSYEQYF. Supplemented by reference TRBV7-2 and TRBJ2-7, the full variable domain reads GAGVSQSPSNKVTEKGKDVELRCDPISGHTALYWYRQSLGQGLEFLIYFQGNSAPDKSGLPSDRFSAERTGGSVSTLTIQRTQQEDSAVYLCASSLRAEFSYEQYFGPGTRLTVT.